The 25 T cell receptor beta chains below were found in one sample sequenced in a study of CD8 T cells in ankylosing spondylitis listed by TCRdb under 2017. The research as a whole found: Blood from ankylosing spondylitis patients appeared to be characterized by a TCR beta motif composed of several highly homologous amino acid variants.

The library came from 5' RACE. The sequencer was an Illumina HiSeq 2500. The public reads were reanalyzed by TCRdb: fastp trimming at Q25, MiXCR alignment, in-frame beta chains only. Merged by CDR3 protein, the rows form single entries marked with the most common genes and DNA. The sample data list approximately 520,000 distinct CDR3 sequences, and roughly 5.2% of these were observed just once. The top ten clonotypes cover around 3.4% of the sample. These receptors are not linked to any known antigen. The specimen sequenced was blood, either unsorted or a sorted T cell fraction (not recorded which). Receptors originate from a male donor with ankylosing spondylitis.

In this sample, this clonotype turned up many times. The V call is TRBV5-1, the J call TRBJ2-1; unclear D gene. Trimming pared 6 bases from V and 0 bases from J, leaving 13 bases between. Germline lookup yields CDR1 SGHRS and CDR2 YFSETQ. This CDR3 has 15 amino acids. The CDR3 sequence: CASIATPNSYNEQFF. CDR3 coding DNA: TGCGCCAGCATCGCTACCCCAAACTCCTACAATGAGCAGTTCTTC.

This clonotype has a count of ten or more. The gene calls are TRBV6-1 and TRBJ1-5; no clear D gene. The CDR3 contains 16 residues. Trimming took 3 bases from V and 0 from J, leaving 12 bases between them. CDR1 MNHNS and CDR2 SASEGT come from the germline V gene. The CDR3 sequence is CASSDYGVTSNQPQHF. Written as DNA, the CDR3 is TGTGCCAGCAGTGACTATGGGGTCACTAGCAATCAGCCCCAGCATTTT.

This clonotype appeared many times. This rearrangement joins TRBV5-6 to TRBJ1-1; D call uncertain. Trimming took off 4 bases at V and 4 bases at J, with 11 bases between the two ends. This CDR3 region has 13 residues. Germline values: CDR1 SGHDT, CDR2 YYEEEE. CDR3 sequence: CASSHRSRTEAFF. As DNA, the CDR3 is TGTGCCAGCAGCCACAGATCACGCACTGAAGCTTTCTTT.

This clonotype occurred a few times. This chain uses TRBV27 with TRBJ2-3; D uncertain. Germline CDR1 MNHEY, CDR2 SMNVEV (reference sequence). V was trimmed by 3 bases and J by 2 bases, leaving 12 bases between them. This CDR3 has 15 amino acids. The CDR3 nucleotides are TGTGCCAGCAGTTTCTCCAGAGTGTCCACAGATACGCAGTATTTT. Its translation is CASSFSRVSTDTQYF.

This clonotype was seen at least ten times. The chain links TRBV20-1 to TRBJ2-1, with 8 nucleotides matching TRBD2. CDR3 length: 17 residues. The ends lost 6 bases at V and 0 bases at J; junction bases unmatched: 13. From germline, CDR1 is DFQATT and CDR2 SNEGSKA (reference sequence). In nucleotides, the CDR3 is TGCAGTGCGCCCGACGCAGCGGGAGTCCACTCCTACAATGAGCAGTTCTTC. Protein: CSAPDAAGVHSYNEQFF.

This clonotype appeared many times. The gene calls are TRBV7-8 and TRBJ1-2; TRBD1 matches 7 bases. After removal of 6 bases from V and 3 bases from J, the junction contained 13 bases not matched to a gene. Per germline, CDR1 SGHVS and CDR2 FQNEAQ. The CDR3 runs 16 residues. In DNA form, the CDR3 reads TGTGCCAGCAGTTGGGACTACCGGGACAGAGACTATGGCTACACCTTC. Its translation is CASSWDYRDRDYGYTF.

This clonotype was seen at least ten times. The genes are TRBV6-2 or TRBV6-3 and TRBJ2-7, with 7 bases lining up with TRBD1. This CDR3 comprises 13 residues. V lost 8 bases and J lost 3; bases outside the gene matches: 7. Looked up from germline, CDR1 is MNHEY and CDR2 is SVGEGT. CDR3 protein: CASLSGGLYEQYF. DNA of the CDR3: TGTGCCAGCTTGTCAGGGGGTCTCTACGAGCAGTACTTC.

This clonotype occurred many times. The chain couples TRBV20-1 to TRBJ2-1; D call uncertain. With 1 base removed from V and 9 bases from J, the gap between germline ends came to 16 bases. Looked up from germline, CDR1 is DFQATT and CDR2 is SNEGSKA (reference sequence). The CDR3 extends over 14 amino acids. The CDR3: CSARVLKVGLEQFF. The CDR3 DNA reads TGCAGTGCTAGAGTCCTTAAGGTTGGCCTTGAGCAGTTCTTC.

This clonotype was counted ten times or more. The V call is TRBV10-3, the J call TRBJ2-2; 8 bases line up with TRBD1. Trimming cost V 5 bases and J 5 bases; bases outside gene matches: 10. The CDR3 contains 16 residues. The germline V gene encodes CDR1 ENHRY and CDR2 SYGVKD. The DNA of the CDR3 is TGTGCCATCAGTACAGCCGGGACAGGCTTAACCGGGGAGCTGTTTTTT. Its translation: CAISTAGTGLTGELFF.

The chain's CDR3 is CASTRQGGDTQYF. The CDR3 nucleotides are TGTGCCAGCACGCGGCAGGGCGGGGATACGCAGTATTTT. V gene TRBV6-2 or TRBV6-3 combines with J gene TRBJ2-3; either TRBD1 or TRBD2 may supply D (5 bases each). CDR3 length: 13 residues. Trimming removed 7 bases from V and 6 bases from J, with 14 bases in between. Per the germline V gene, CDR1 is MNHEY and CDR2 is SVGEGT.

This clonotype showed up just a few times. The chain recombines TRBV20-1 with TRBJ2-3; D might be TRBD2 (5 bases). V was trimmed by 1 base and J by 1 base, leaving 18 bases between them. This CDR3 comprises 17 residues. Germline CDR1 DFQATT, CDR2 SNEGSKA (reference sequence). The CDR3 DNA sequence: TGCAGTGCTAGAGGGGAGATCAGCGGTCTTCGCACAGATACGCAGTATTTT. Protein: CSARGEISGLRTDTQYF.

This clonotype was picked up many times. The chain couples TRBV7-9 to TRBJ2-2; D gene ambiguous. CDR3 length: 14 amino acids. Trimming removed 5 bases at V and 6 bases at J, with 13 bases between. Germline CDR1 is SEHNR and CDR2 is FQNEAQ (reference sequence). CDR3 sequence reads: CASSPREISGELFF. CDR3 DNA sequence: TGTGCCAGCAGCCCCCGTGAGATCTCCGGGGAGCTGTTTTTT.

This clonotype occurred many times. J is TRBJ2-3 and V is TRBV7-3; D may match TRBD1 or TRBD2 (5 bases each). V gave up 3 bases and J gave up 5 bases, with 12 bases separating them. From germline, CDR1 is SGHTA and CDR2 FQGTGA. The CDR3 runs 14 residues. The CDR3 region has the DNA TGTGCCAGCAGCTTTGAGGGGATAGGAGATACGCAGTATTTT. This codes for CASSFEGIGDTQYF.

This clonotype was recorded a few times. The chain uses TRBV20-1 and TRBJ2-2; D might be TRBD1 or TRBD2, each matching 6 bases. Looked up from germline, CDR1 is DFQATT and CDR2 is SNEGSKA (reference sequence). V lost 5 bases and J 1 base, leaving 23 bases between the germline ends. The CDR3 totals 18 residues. Here the CDR3 reads CSASPLRGDSGNTGELFF. In DNA, the CDR3 is TGCAGTGCTTCCCCCCTTAGGGGGGACTCCGGGAACACCGGGGAGCTGTTTTTT.

The table lists this clonotype with a few counts. The V and J genes are TRBV5-1 and TRBJ2-5, with D tentatively TRBD1 or TRBD2 (5 bases each). The germline V gene encodes CDR1 SGHRS and CDR2 YFSETQ. The CDR3 contains 14 residues. The ends were cut back, 4 bases at V and 4 bases at J, with 14 bases in the middle. CDR3 bases: TGCGCCAGCAGCCTCGGGGCCTGGGGAGAGACCCAGTACTTC. Its protein product is CASSLGAWGETQYF.

The J gene is TRBJ2-4, the V gene TRBV6-2 or TRBV6-3; a possible D gene is TRBD2 (5 bases). The CDR3 consists of 13 residues. Trimming removed 2 bases from V and 3 bases from J, with 5 bases in between. Germline CDR1 and CDR2: MNHEY and SVGEGT. The CDR3 DNA reads TGTGCCAGCAGTTACCGGGACAAAAACATTCAGTACTTC. It encodes CASSYRDKNIQYF.

This clonotype was detected ten times or more. DNA of the CDR3: TGTGCCAGCAGTTCCACCATATACGAGCAGTACTTC. This encodes CASSSTIYEQYF. The chain is built from TRBV12-3 or TRBV12-4 and TRBJ2-7, with no clear D. With 4 bases removed from V and 4 bases from J, the gap between germline ends came to 8 bases. The CDR3 is 12 amino acids.

This clonotype was recorded many times. The rearrangement joins TRBV4-1 to TRBJ2-7, with no clear D. V was trimmed by 3 bases and J by 2 bases, leaving 11 bases between them. This CDR3 has 14 residues. Germline assignment: CDR1 MGHRA and CDR2 YSYEKL. The CDR3 reads CASSQRSGPYEQYF. CDR3 DNA sequence: TGCGCCAGCAGCCAGAGGTCGGGTCCCTACGAGCAGTACTTC.

This clonotype was observed many times. The V gene is TRBV12-3 or TRBV12-4, the J gene TRBJ1-1, with D possibly matching TRBD1 (6 bases). The CDR3 has 14 residues. Trimming took 2 bases from V and 6 from J, leaving 13 bases between them. The CDR3 spells CASSLFQGKPEAFF. CDR3 nucleotide sequence: TGTGCCAGCAGTTTATTTCAGGGGAAGCCTGAAGCTTTCTTT.

The sample holds many counts of this clonotype. J is TRBJ1-1 and V is TRBV12-3 or TRBV12-4; no firm D call. The CDR3 is 13 amino acids. V was pared by 6 bases and J by 2 bases, with 10 bases between. CDR3 protein: CASSVQRNTEAFF. DNA for the CDR3: TGTGCCAGCAGCGTACAGAGAAACACTGAAGCTTTCTTT.

This clonotype was found a few times. The chain carries TRBV6-5 and TRBJ1-3; 8 bases match TRBD1. CDR3 length: 15 residues. Germline assignment: CDR1 MNHEY and CDR2 SVGAGI. The trim removed 1 base at V and 2 bases at J, leaving 1 base unmatched. This CDR3 reads CASSYLQGAGNTIYF. The CDR3 DNA follows: TGTGCCAGCAGTTACTTACAGGGGGCTGGAAACACCATATATTTT.

This clonotype was picked up many times. The V call is TRBV6-1, the J call TRBJ2-2, with D possibly TRBD1 on 6 matching bases. The V end lost 10 bases, the J end lost 2 bases, and 14 bases lay between the germline ends. CDR1 is MNHNS and CDR2 is SASEGT in the germline V gene. The CDR3 runs 14 residues. CDR3 DNA: TGTGCCACGAAGGGGACAATAAACACCGGGGAGCTGTTTTTT. This gives the protein CATKGTINTGELFF.

In its sample, this clonotype was seen a few times. This chain uses TRBV18 with TRBJ2-5; D remains ambiguous. Germline lookup yields CDR1 KGHSH and CDR2 LQKENI. CDR3 length equals 15 residues. V was cut by 5 bases and J by 4 bases, with 17 bases left in between. In DNA form, the CDR3 reads TGTGCCAGCTCATCCAACGCCCAGTGGGGAGAGACCCAGTACTTC. Its protein product is CASSSNAQWGETQYF.

This clonotype was detected many times. This chain joins TRBV27 and TRBJ2-3; TRBD2 agrees at 7 bases. The trim removed 1 base at V and 5 bases at J, leaving 6 bases unmatched. The germline gives CDR1 MNHEY, CDR2 SMNVEV (reference sequence). This CDR3 contains 15 residues. CDR3: CASSLYGGMGDTQYF. The CDR3 nucleotides read TGTGCCAGCAGTTTATACGGGGGGATGGGAGATACGCAGTATTTT.

The sample holds many counts of this clonotype. The rearrangement uses TRBV4-2 and TRBJ1-6; maybe TRBD1 (6 bases). From germline, CDR1 is LGHNA and CDR2 YNFKEQ. This CDR3 spans 17 amino acids. V dropped 5 bases and J dropped 4 bases, with 18 bases sitting between them. For the CDR3, the DNA is TGTGCCAGCAGCTACTCGGCGGGAGGACAGTATAATTCACCCCTCCACTTT. Its translation: CASSYSAGGQYNSPLHF.